The clone carrying this T cell receptor (beta chain) was detected ten times or more. CDR3 and TCR beta VDJ profiling relied on genomic DNA as the template. TCRdb passed the reads through MiXCR, listing each CDR3 protein once. Counted here are 200,000 to 250,000 distinct CDR3 sequences, 34% occurring once; the ten biggest clones make up 1.1%. Germline CDR1 and CDR2: SGHTA and FQGNSA. This CDR3 contains 15 residues. V was pared by 3 bases and J by 2 bases, with 14 bases between. The data stem from a study of CD8+CD57+ T cells in acquired aplastic anemia. This receptor was taken from a human donor in good health, serving as a control. Material for sequencing was sorted CD4+, CD8+, or CD8+CD57+ T cells (not recorded which) from PBMCs. The rearrangement uses TRBV7-2 and TRBJ2-7, with D unclear. The CDR3 loop reads CASSFRGILAYEQYF. The CDR3 nucleotides read TGTGCCAGCAGCTTCCGAGGAATTTTGGCCTACGAGCAGTACTTC.